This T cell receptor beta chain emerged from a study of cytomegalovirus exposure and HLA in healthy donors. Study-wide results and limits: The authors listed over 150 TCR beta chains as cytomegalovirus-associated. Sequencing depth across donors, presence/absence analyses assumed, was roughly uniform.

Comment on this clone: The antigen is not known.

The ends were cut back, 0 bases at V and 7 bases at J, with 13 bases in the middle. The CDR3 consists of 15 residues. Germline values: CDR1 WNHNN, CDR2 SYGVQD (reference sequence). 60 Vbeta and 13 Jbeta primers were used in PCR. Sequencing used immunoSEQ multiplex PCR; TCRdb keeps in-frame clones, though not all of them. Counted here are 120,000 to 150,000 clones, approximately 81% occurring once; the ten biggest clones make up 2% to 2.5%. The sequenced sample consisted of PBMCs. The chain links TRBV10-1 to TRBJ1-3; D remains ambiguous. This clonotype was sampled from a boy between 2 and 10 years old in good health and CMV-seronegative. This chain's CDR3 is CASSESEHSQNTIYF. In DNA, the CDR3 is TGCGCCAGCAGTGAGTCGGAACATTCACAGAACACCATATATTTT.